These 2 T cell receptor beta chains share one sample of origin, sequenced in a study of CD8+ T cells in alopecia areata. Extraction of RNA preceded its reverse transcription into cDNA, which served as the sequencing template. Data came from immunoSEQ multiplex PCR; TCRdb stores just in-frame clones and leaves some out. The table has over 150,000 clones, around 63% seen once; the top ten hold about 1.5%. Source: CD4+ T cells sorted from blood, taken at week 0. All receptors come from a human donor with alopecia areata.

The gene calls are TRBV11-3 and TRBJ2-1, with D perhaps TRBD2 (6 bases). The CDR3 has 15 residues. V lost 1 base and J 6 bases, leaving 13 bases between the germline ends. Germline CDR1 is SGHNT and CDR2 is YENEEA. CDR3 sequence: CASSLAGVVGNEQFF. The CDR3 DNA is TGTGCCAGCAGCTTAGCGGGGGTGGTGGGCAATGAGCAGTTCTTC.

V usage is TRBV25-1 and J usage is TRBJ1-1; the D is unclear. The germline V gene has CDR1 MGHDK and CDR2 SYGVNS. Trimming took 4 bases from V and 1 from J, leaving 10 bases between them. The CDR3 runs 14 residues. The CDR3 reads CASSGPAGNTEAFF. CDR3 coding DNA: TGTGCCAGCAGTGGACCCGCCGGGAACACTGAAGCTTTCTTT. Variable domain in full (rest from reference TRBV25-1 and TRBJ1-1): EADIYQTPRYLVIGTGKKITLECSQTMGHDKMYWYQQDPGMELHLIHYSYGVNSTEKGDLSSESTVSRIRTEHFPLTLESARPSHTSQYLCASSGPAGNTEAFFGQGTRLTVV.